What follows is one T cell receptor (beta chain) and its context. The PCR made use of 60 Vbeta and 13 Jbeta primers. Sequenced by immunoSEQ multiplex PCR; TCRdb stores in-frame clones only, minus some. The sample lists around 160,000 clones, 75% occurring once. This sample stems from a study of cytomegalovirus exposure and HLA in healthy donors. The CDR3 runs to 14 residues. Germline CDR1 reads SGDLS; CDR2 reads YYNGEE. The ends were cut back, 0 bases at V and 5 bases at J, with 11 bases in the middle. The TCR sequence derives from a woman aged 40 to 50 in good health and CMV-seropositive. The chain combines TRBV9 with TRBJ1-1; weak D call: TRBD1 (6 bases). Material for sequencing was PBMCs. This CDR3 is CASSVVGAGTEAFF. The CDR3 nucleotides are TGTGCCAGCAGCGTAGTGGGGGCTGGGACTGAAGCTTTCTTT.